A single sample gave rise to the 5 T cell receptor beta chains below, sequenced in a study of PD-L1 blockade in urothelial cancer. Some clones are missing from TCRdb's copy, which holds only in-frame ones; the method was immunoSEQ multiplex PCR. The data contain tens of thousands of clones, over 80% of them singletons. The time point is: pretreatment peripheral blood. The sample consisted of PBMCs, taken around atezolizumab (anti-PD-L1) treatment. The receptors originated from a woman aged 65 to 85 with urothelial cancer.

The chain employs TRBV6-1 and TRBJ1-3; TRBD1 matches 7 bases. The CDR3 consists of 14 residues. J was trimmed by 0 bases and V by 8 bases; bases with no gene match: 4. Germline V gene sequence: CDR1 MNHNS, CDR2 SASEGT. CDR3 sequence reads: CASHRGLSGNTIYF. CDR3 in DNA: TGTGCCAGCCACAGGGGCCTCTCTGGAAACACCATATATTTT.

This chain links TRBV7-2 with TRBJ1-1; D is unclear. Germline V lookup: CDR1 SGHTA, CDR2 FQGNSA. Trimming took off 1 base at V and 0 bases at J, with 9 bases between the two ends. The CDR3 length is 15 residues. The CDR3 nucleotides read TGTGCCAGCAGCTTAGTTGCGGGGTTGAACACTGAAGCTTTCTTT. It is translated as CASSLVAGLNTEAFF.

The rearrangement links TRBV27 to TRBJ1-1; TRBD1 is a possible D gene (6 bases). The CDR3 is 14 amino acids. Germline assignment: CDR1 MNHEY and CDR2 SMNVEV (reference sequence). V lost 6 bases and J 2 bases, leaving 13 bases between the germline ends. CDR3 sequence: CASRVTGDNTEAFF. DNA for the CDR3: TGTGCCAGCAGGGTGACAGGAGATAACACTGAAGCTTTCTTT.

This clone came up once. The rearrangement links TRBV28 to TRBJ2-2; 13 bases align to TRBD2. The CDR3 covers 18 residues. The trim removed 6 bases at V and 4 bases at J, leaving 11 bases unmatched. CDR1 is MDHEN and CDR2 is SYDVKM in the germline V gene. The CDR3 loop reads CASSLSTSGRAGTGELFF. CDR3 DNA sequence: TGTGCCAGCAGCCTTAGTACTAGCGGGAGGGCGGGCACCGGGGAGCTGTTTTTT.

This clone rates as medium-sized. V and J are TRBV7-3 and TRBJ1-1; 7 bases line up with TRBD1. This CDR3 comprises 14 residues. V shed 5 bases, J shed 5 bases, and the junction held 8 bases outside the gene matches. CDR1 is SGHTA, CDR2 FQGTGA, per germline. The CDR3 sequence: CASSPQTGSTEAFF. CDR3 DNA: TGTGCCAGCAGCCCCCAGACAGGGTCAACTGAAGCTTTCTTT.